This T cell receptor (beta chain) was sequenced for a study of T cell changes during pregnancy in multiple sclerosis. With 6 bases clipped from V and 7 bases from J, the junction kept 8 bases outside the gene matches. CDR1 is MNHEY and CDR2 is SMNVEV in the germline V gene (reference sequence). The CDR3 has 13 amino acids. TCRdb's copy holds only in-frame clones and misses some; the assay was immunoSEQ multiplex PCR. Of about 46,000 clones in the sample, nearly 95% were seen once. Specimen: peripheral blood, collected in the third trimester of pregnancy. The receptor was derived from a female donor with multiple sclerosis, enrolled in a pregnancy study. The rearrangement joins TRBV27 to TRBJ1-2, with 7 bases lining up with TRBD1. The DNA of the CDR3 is TGTGCCAGCAGGCCGACAGGGCAATCTGGCTACACCTTC. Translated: CASRPTGQSGYTF.